This T cell receptor beta chain was profiled in a study of blood T cells in healthy people across ages. It was with a sample-barcoded 5' primer and a J-beta primer mix that a second PCR of roughly 7 to 12 cycles was run. CDR3-containing paired-end reads numbered at least 2.5 million in each sample. TCRdb itself ran the 5' RACE reads through MiXCR, one entry per CDR3 protein. The sample shows 800,000 to 1,300,000 distinct CDR3 sequences, less than 25% of them seen only once. This clonotype has only a few counts. CDR1 and CDR2 (germline): SGHDT, YYEEEE. Trimming took 6 bases from V and 6 from J, leaving 18 bases between them. The CDR3 runs to 14 residues. These same records also appear under a second study, on T cells of mothers and their children.

V gene TRBV5-6 combines with J gene TRBJ2-5; perhaps TRBD2 as D (5 bases). Sequencing used blood. The receptor was isolated from a girl aged 2-10 years in good health. CDR3 region: CASTLDSRGKTQYF. The CDR3 DNA reads TGTGCCAGCACCCTGGACTCTCGCGGAAAGACCCAGTACTTC.